One sample yielded the 21 T cell receptor beta chains listed below, sequenced in a study of cytomegalovirus exposure and HLA in healthy donors. A multiplex PCR was run with 60 Vbeta primers and 13 Jbeta primers. Libraries were prepared by immunoSEQ multiplex PCR; TCRdb keeps only in-frame clonotypes and omits some of them. The sample comprises about 190,000 clones, around 80% of which are singletons, and over 1.5% rests with the top ten. The sample consisted of PBMCs. Receptors originate from a man aged 40-50 years in good health and CMV-seropositive.

This clone was found a few times. J is TRBJ2-3 and V is TRBV10-1; TRBD2 aligns across 7 bases. Germline V gene sequence: CDR1 WNHNN, CDR2 SYGVQD (reference sequence). Trimming took 0 bases from V and 0 from J; bases not matched to a gene: 12. This CDR3 is 19 amino acids long. The CDR3 nucleotides are TGCGCCAGCAGTGAGTCGAAGGAGGCTAGCGGTGCTAGCACAGATACGCAGTATTTT. Encoded protein: CASSESKEASGASTDTQYF.

Worth noting for this clone: The sample carries other DNA sequences with the same CDR3. The chain carries TRBV20-1 and TRBJ2-2, with D perhaps matching TRBD1 (6 bases). CDR3 size: 11 residues. V gave up 6 bases and J gave up 6 bases, with 8 bases separating them. Germline V CDR1 and CDR2: DFQATT, SNEGSKA (reference sequence). CDR3 nucleotides: TGCAGTGCCAGGGGTCCCGGGGAGCTGTTTTTT. This codes for CSARGPGELFF.

This clone was picked up a small number of times. The gene calls are TRBV5-4 and TRBJ2-7, with a tentative D call TRBD1 (6 bases). Germline values: CDR1 SGHNT, CDR2 YYREEE (reference sequence). The CDR3 is made up of 14 amino acids. V lost 2 bases, J lost 5 bases, and 14 bases lay in between. The CDR3 is CASSFKGDSDEQYF. The CDR3 DNA follows: TGTGCCAGCAGCTTCAAGGGGGATTCAGACGAGCAGTACTTC.

The CDR3 DNA is TGTGCCAGCAGGGATGGAGTCGGGGAGCTGTTTTTT. Amino acid sequence: CASRDGVGELFF. The chain uses TRBV6-6 and TRBJ2-2; D unclear. Germline-derived CDR1 and CDR2 are MNHNY and SVGAGI (reference sequence). V was pared by 6 bases and J by 7 bases, with 9 bases between. CDR3 length equals 12 residues.

A few counts support this clone. The chain combines TRBV5-4 with TRBJ2-5; 12 nucleotides line up with TRBD2. Germline CDR1 reads SGHNT; CDR2 reads YYREEE (reference sequence). The CDR3 has 15 residues. The J segment lost 1 base and the V segment lost 2 bases, leaving 0 bases of the junction unmatched. CDR3 sequence: CASSLLAGGQETQYF. CDR3 in DNA: TGTGCCAGCAGCTTACTAGCGGGAGGCCAAGAGACCCAGTACTTC.

The rearrangement uses TRBV5-6 and TRBJ2-2, with a weak D call TRBD2 (6 bases). CDR3 length equals 17 residues. Trimming removed 4 bases at V and 1 base at J, with 17 bases between. The germline V gene encodes CDR1 SGHDT and CDR2 YYEEEE. The CDR3 reads CASSPAGLIKNTGELFF. CDR3 sequence (DNA): TGTGCCAGCAGCCCCGCGGGGTTAATAAAGAACACCGGGGAGCTGTTTTTT. Looking up the rest from reference TRBV5-6 and TRBJ2-2 gives the full variable domain: DAGVTQSPTHLIKTRGQQVTLRCSPKSGHDTVSWYQQALGQGPQFIFQYYEEEERQRGNFPDRFSGHQFPNYSSELNVNALLLGDSALYLCASSPAGLIKNTGELFFGEGSRLTVL.

V is TRBV2 and J is TRBJ2-7; 7 bases agree with TRBD1. V shed 5 bases and J 4 bases; nucleotides not matched to a gene: 5. Per the germline V gene, CDR1 is SNHLY and CDR2 is FYNNEI. CDR3 length: 13 residues. Written as DNA, the CDR3 is TGTGCCAGCAGTTACAGACAGGGATACGAGCAGTACTTC. It yields the protein CASSYRQGYEQYF.

The chain is built from TRBV27 and TRBJ1-5; tentatively, D is TRBD1 (5 bases). The V gene lost 6 bases and the J gene lost 7 bases, with 13 bases spanning the gap. CDR1 is MNHEY and CDR2 is SMNVEV in the germline V gene (reference sequence). This CDR3 has 13 amino acids. Written as DNA, the CDR3 is TGTGCCAGCAGACCCCGGGGGAGACAGCCCCAGCATTTT. Encoded protein: CASRPRGRQPQHF.

V gene TRBV18 combines with J gene TRBJ1-4, with unresolved D. Germline V gene data show CDR1 as KGHSH and CDR2 as LQKENI. Trimming removed 3 bases from V and 4 bases from J, with 15 bases in between. The CDR3 is 16 residues long. CDR3 amino acids: CASSPRAVTINEKLFF. Written as DNA, the CDR3 is TGTGCCAGCTCACCCCGGGCCGTGACTATTAATGAAAAACTGTTTTTT.

The chain employs TRBV5-1 and TRBJ2-3, with D possibly matching TRBD2 (5 bases). CDR3 length: 14 residues. Germline-derived CDR1 and CDR2 are SGHRS and YFSETQ. The V end lost 0 bases, the J end lost 4 bases, and 9 bases lay between the germline ends. Here the CDR3 reads CASSLGQEADTQYF. Written as DNA, the CDR3 is TGCGCCAGCAGCTTGGGGCAGGAGGCAGATACGCAGTATTTT.

This sequence joins TRBV7-3 and TRBJ2-1, with 11 bases that match TRBD2. The CDR3 has 17 residues. Germline trimming cut 4 bases from V and 1 base from J; bases unmatched to any gene: 6. Per germline, CDR1 SGHTA and CDR2 FQGTGA. The CDR3: CASSYRTSGYSYNEQFF. The CDR3 DNA reads as TGTGCCAGCAGCTACCGGACTAGCGGGTATTCCTACAATGAGCAGTTCTTC.

This chain connects TRBV28 to TRBJ2-1; 14 bases align to TRBD2. The V and J ends lost 5 bases and 13 bases, in that order; junction bases with no gene match: 13. The germline V gene encodes CDR1 MDHEN and CDR2 SYDVKM. CDR3 length equals 16 residues. The CDR3 bases are TGTGCCAGCAGTCCCACGGGACTAGCGGGAGCGTCGGACCAGTTCTTC. Translation: CASSPTGLAGASDQFF.

With regard to this clone: This specimen includes other DNA sequences encoding the same CDR3. The rearrangement joins TRBV2 to TRBJ1-5; D may be TRBD1 (5 bases). The CDR3 runs to 12 residues. The germline V and J ends were trimmed by 7 bases and 5 bases, with 9 bases remaining between them. Looked up from germline, CDR1 is SNHLY and CDR2 is FYNNEI. For the CDR3, the DNA is TGTGCCAGCAACTTAGGGGATCAGCCCCAGCATTTT. Amino acid sequence: CASNLGDQPQHF.

This clone occurred once. The chain combines TRBV7-9 with TRBJ1-2, with 10 bases identical to TRBD1. CDR1 and CDR2 from the germline V gene are SEHNR and FQNEAQ (reference sequence). CDR3 length: 16 amino acids. After removal of 4 bases from V and 6 bases from J, the junction contained 11 bases not matched to a gene. The DNA of the CDR3 is TGTGCCAGCAGCTACAACCGGGACAGGGGTAGGAATGGCTACACCTTC. Translating it yields CASSYNRDRGRNGYTF.

The V call is TRBV5-1, the J call TRBJ1-5; D gene uncertain. V was shortened by 1 base and J by 5 bases, with 7 bases between the two germline ends. The CDR3 extends over 13 amino acids. Per germline, CDR1 SGHRS and CDR2 YFSETQ. CDR3: CASSLFPDQPQHF. Written as DNA, the CDR3 is TGCGCCAGCAGCTTGTTTCCCGATCAGCCCCAGCATTTT.

The CDR3 spells CASSDAKHGVGELFF. In nucleotides, the CDR3 is TGTGCCAGCAGTGATGCCAAGCACGGGGTCGGGGAGCTGTTTTTT. The rearrangement joins TRBV25-1 to TRBJ2-2, with D possibly matching TRBD2 (5 bases). V shed 3 bases and J shed 7 bases, with 15 bases lying between them. CDR3 length equals 15 residues. The germline V gene has CDR1 MGHDK and CDR2 SYGVNS. Filled out from reference TRBV25-1 and TRBJ2-2, the complete variable domain reads EADIYQTPRYLVIGTGKKITLECSQTMGHDKMYWYQQDPGMELHLIHYSYGVNSTEKGDLSSESTVSRIRTEHFPLTLESARPSHTSQYLCASSDAKHGVGELFFGEGSRLTVL.

The chain recombines TRBV2 with TRBJ1-5; D is undetermined. Trimming removed 2 bases from V and 9 bases from J, with 11 bases in between. The germline V gene encodes CDR1 SNHLY and CDR2 FYNNEI. The CDR3 runs 13 residues. The CDR3 sequence is CASSESREAPQHF. In nucleotides, the CDR3 is TGTGCCAGCAGTGAATCCCGCGAGGCGCCCCAGCATTTT. The whole variable domain, remainder taken from reference TRBV2 and TRBJ1-5, is EPEVTQTPSHQVTQMGQEVILRCVPISNHLYFYWYRQILGQKVEFLVSFYNNEISEKSEIFDDQFSVERPDGSNFTLKIRSTKLEDSAMYFCASSESREAPQHFGDGTRLSIL.

The V gene is TRBV4-2, the J gene TRBJ2-2; TRBD2 matches at 9 bases. In germline, CDR1 is LGHNA, CDR2 YNFKEQ. There are 16 residues in the CDR3. V was clipped by 4 bases and J by 4 bases; unmatched bases: 7. Here the CDR3 DNA reads TGTGCCAGCAGCCGATTAGCGGGAGAAGGCACCGGGGAGCTGTTTTTT. The encoded protein is CASSRLAGEGTGELFF.

The chain employs TRBV19 and TRBJ2-7, with TRBD2 identical over 7 bases. The junction had 12 bases not matched to a gene; V was cut back by 5 bases and J by 5 bases. CDR3 length: 15 amino acids. Per the germline V gene, CDR1 is LNHDA and CDR2 is SQIVND (reference sequence). The CDR3 reads CASSQAGAPSNEQYF. The CDR3 region has the DNA TGTGCCAGTAGTCAGGCGGGAGCGCCGTCTAACGAGCAGTACTTC.

This clone appeared a few times. The genes are TRBV5-1 and TRBJ2-3; TRBD2 aligns across 10 bases. CDR3 length equals 18 residues. The junction had 13 bases not matched to a gene; V was cut back by 4 bases and J by 2 bases. Looked up from germline, CDR1 is SGHRS and CDR2 is YFSETQ. DNA of the CDR3: TGCGCCAGCAGCCCGGGAGGGCTAGCGGGGGATTCCACAGATACGCAGTATTTT. It codes for CASSPGGLAGDSTDTQYF.

The V and J genes are TRBV10-1 and TRBJ1-5; unclear D gene. Germline V gene lookup returns CDR1 WNHNN and CDR2 SYGVQD (reference sequence). Trimming took 3 bases from V and 5 from J, leaving 8 bases between them. This CDR3 contains 13 residues. Written as DNA, the CDR3 is TGCGCCAGCAGTGAAGACATGGATCAGCCCCAGCATTTT. Translation: CASSEDMDQPQHF.